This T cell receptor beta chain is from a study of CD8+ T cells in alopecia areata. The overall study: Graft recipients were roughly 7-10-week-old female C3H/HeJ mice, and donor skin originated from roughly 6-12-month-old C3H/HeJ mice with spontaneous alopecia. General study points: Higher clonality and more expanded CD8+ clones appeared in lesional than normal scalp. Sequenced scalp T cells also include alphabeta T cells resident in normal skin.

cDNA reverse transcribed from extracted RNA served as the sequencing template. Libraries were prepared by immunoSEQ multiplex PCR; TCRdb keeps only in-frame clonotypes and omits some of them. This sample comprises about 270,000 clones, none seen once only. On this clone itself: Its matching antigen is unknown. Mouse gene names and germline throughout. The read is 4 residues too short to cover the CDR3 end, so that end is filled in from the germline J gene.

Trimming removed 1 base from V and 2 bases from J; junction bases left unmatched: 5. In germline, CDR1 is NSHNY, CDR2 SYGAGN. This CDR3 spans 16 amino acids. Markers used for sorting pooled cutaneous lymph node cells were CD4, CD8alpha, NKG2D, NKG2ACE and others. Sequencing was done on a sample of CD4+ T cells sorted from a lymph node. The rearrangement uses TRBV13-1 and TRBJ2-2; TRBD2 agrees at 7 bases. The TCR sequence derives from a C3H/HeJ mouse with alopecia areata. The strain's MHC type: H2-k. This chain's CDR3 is CASSDQAGGNTGQLYF. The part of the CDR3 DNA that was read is TGTGCCAGCAGTGATCAGGCTGGGGGTAACACCGGG.